These 32 T cell receptor beta chains share one sample of origin, sequenced in a study of neurological immune-mediated disorders. TCRdb re-analysed the 5' RACE reads in MiXCR, keeping a single row per CDR3 protein. Among over 65,000 distinct CDR3 sequences, just over 2.5% were seen once, and the ten largest hold around 1.1%. The sequencing sample was made of PBMCs. The receptors shown here come from a woman aged 30 to 39 with multiple sclerosis.

This clonotype was recorded at least ten times. The chain couples TRBV18 to TRBJ2-1; no clear D. The CDR3 loop spans 12 amino acids. The germline V gene encodes CDR1 KGHSH and CDR2 LQKENI. V was clipped by 5 bases and J by 10 bases, with 12 bases between them. This CDR3 is CASSVVIREQFF. The CDR3, as DNA: TGTGCCAGCTCAGTAGTGATTCGGGAGCAGTTCTTC.

This clonotype has a count of ten or more. J is TRBJ1-1 and V is TRBV20-1; no definite D call. The CDR3 runs 13 residues. CDR1 and CDR2 from the germline V gene are DFQATT and SNEGSKA (reference sequence). Trimming shortened V by 5 bases and J by 2 bases, and 12 bases separated the two germline ends. The DNA for the CDR3 is TGCAGTGCTGCATCCGTCGATAACACTGAAGCTTTCTTT. This translates into CSAASVDNTEAFF.

In its sample, this clonotype was seen many times. The chain employs TRBV6-5 and TRBJ1-2; 9 nucleotides line up with TRBD1. Trimming removed 6 bases from V and 11 bases from J; junction bases left unmatched: 10. The CDR3 extends over 13 amino acids. Germline lookup yields CDR1 MNHEY and CDR2 SVGAGI. The CDR3 spells CASSRGTGTSYTF. The CDR3 nucleotides read TGTGCCAGCAGCAGGGGGACAGGGACCTCATACACCTTC.

This clonotype was counted ten times or more. This sequence joins TRBV12-3 or TRBV12-4 and TRBJ2-7; tentative D call: TRBD2 (6 bases). CDR3 length: 15 residues. V was cut by 1 base and J by 3 bases, with 13 bases left in between. As DNA, the CDR3 is TGTGCCAGCAGTTTAGGACCGCCGGAGGGCTACGAGCAGTACTTC. It is translated as CASSLGPPEGYEQYF.

This clonotype was seen repeatedly, ten times or more. The CDR3 spells CASSTPLLAGANVLTF. The CDR3, as DNA: TGTGCCAGCAGTACGCCCCTTTTGGCTGGGGCCAACGTCCTGACTTTC. The V gene is TRBV12-3 or TRBV12-4, the J gene TRBJ2-6, with D unclear. The CDR3 loop spans 16 amino acids. Trimming removed 5 bases from V and 2 bases from J, with 13 bases in between.

This clonotype was detected many times. The rearrangement links TRBV27 to TRBJ2-3, with no clear D. With 2 bases removed from V and 4 bases from J, the gap between germline ends came to 4 bases. Germline loops: CDR1 MNHEY, CDR2 SMNVEV (reference sequence). The CDR3 covers 12 residues. DNA of the CDR3: TGTGCCAGCAGTTTAAACGCAGATACGCAGTATTTT. This gives the protein CASSLNADTQYF.

At least ten counts were recorded for this clonotype. A much larger clone lies one base from this, so it may be a read error. V and J are TRBV5-4 and TRBJ1-2, with a possible D match to TRBD1 (6 bases). The CDR3 runs to 16 residues. The V end lost 0 bases, the J end lost 10 bases, and 22 bases lay between the germline ends. The V gene's germline CDR1 is SGHNT and CDR2 YYREEE (reference sequence). Here the CDR3 reads CASSLGGVKSRGFYTF. DNA of the CDR3: TGTGCCAGCAGCTTGGGTGGTGTAAAGTCCAGGGGTTTCTACACCTTC. Combining the CDR3 with reference TRBV5-4 and TRBJ1-2 gives the whole variable domain ETGVTQSPTHLIKTRGQQVTLRCSSQSGHNTVSWYQQALGQGPQFIFQYYREEENGRGNFPPRFSGLQFPNYSSELNVNALELDDSALYLCASSLGGVKSRGFYTFGSGTRLTVV.

This clonotype has at least ten counts. The rearrangement uses TRBV5-1 and TRBJ2-2; 11 nucleotides align to TRBD2. Germline CDR1 and CDR2: SGHRS and YFSETQ. J gave up 0 bases and V 0 bases, and 7 bases lay outside the gene matches. The CDR3 extends over 19 amino acids. The chain's CDR3 is CASSLVTSGSLTNTGELFF. The CDR3 region has the DNA TGCGCCAGCAGCTTGGTTACTAGCGGGAGTCTAACGAACACCGGGGAGCTGTTTTTT.

At least ten counts were recorded for this clonotype. The chain employs TRBV4-3 and TRBJ1-3; D remains unclear. Germline V lookup: CDR1 LGHNA, CDR2 YSLEER. The CDR3 extends over 17 amino acids. Between the trimmed V and J ends, which lost 0 bases and 0 bases, there was a span of 12 bases. CDR3 amino acids: CASSQEDDVFSGNTIYF. DNA of the CDR3: TGCGCCAGCAGCCAAGAGGATGACGTCTTCTCTGGAAACACCATATATTTT.

This clonotype showed up many times. The CDR3 DNA reads TGCGCCAGCAGCCGCGGGGACAGGGGAGTTGGTGAGCAGTTCTTC. Encoded protein: CASSRGDRGVGEQFF. This chain uses TRBV4-3 with TRBJ2-1; 10 bases agree with TRBD1. The CDR3 is 15 residues long. Trimming took 4 bases from V and 9 from J; bases not matched to a gene: 9. The germline V gene has CDR1 LGHNA and CDR2 YSLEER.

The table lists this clonotype with many counts. The chain is built from TRBV20-1 and TRBJ2-5; D might be TRBD2 (5 bases). Germline V gives CDR1 DFQATT, CDR2 SNEGSKA (reference sequence). This CDR3 contains 14 residues. CDR3 coding DNA: TGCAGACCCTGGACGGGAAGCCAACAGGAGACCCAGTACTTC. Translating it yields CRPWTGSQQETQYF.

This clonotype was seen at least ten times. A much larger clone is a single base away; this may be a read error. The chain carries TRBV5-1 and TRBJ2-3; D uncertain. The CDR3 spans 12 residues. CDR1 and CDR2 from the germline V gene are SGHRS and YFSETQ. CDR3 sequence: CASSLDTVTQYF. The CDR3 region has the DNA TGCGCCAGCAGCTTAGACACAGTTACGCAGTATTTT.

This clonotype came up many times. V and J are TRBV24-1 and TRBJ1-5, with D unresolved. This CDR3 comprises 14 residues. The V gene's germline CDR1 is KGHDR and CDR2 SFDVKD. Trimming pared 4 bases from V and 2 bases from J, leaving 8 bases between. In DNA, the CDR3 is TGTGCCACCAGTGAGGGGATCCGCAATCAGCCCCAGCATTTT. Amino acid sequence: CATSEGIRNQPQHF.

This clonotype showed up many times. V is TRBV27 and J is TRBJ1-2; 7 positions match TRBD1. The CDR3 is 15 residues long. The germline V gene encodes CDR1 MNHEY and CDR2 SMNVEV (reference sequence). The ends lost 4 bases at V and 4 bases at J; junction bases unmatched: 9. The CDR3 loop is CASSYHRGISYGYTF. In nucleotides, the CDR3 is TGTGCCAGCAGTTACCACAGGGGAATTTCCTATGGCTACACCTTC.

This clonotype occurred a few times. This sequence joins TRBV6-1 and TRBJ1-2, with D perhaps matching TRBD1 (6 bases). Germline V CDR1 and CDR2: MNHNS, SASEGT. V lost 6 bases to trimming and J lost 4 bases, with 15 bases between them. This CDR3 region has 14 residues. The CDR3 is CASSPGGRAYGYTF. The DNA of the CDR3 is TGTGCCAGCAGCCCCGGGGGCAGGGCCTATGGCTACACCTTC.

In its sample, this clonotype was seen many times. V is TRBV9 and J is TRBJ1-1; D is perhaps TRBD1 (6 bases). The CDR3 consists of 15 residues. Trimming cost V 4 bases and J 4 bases, with 17 bases left between them. Germline-derived CDR1 and CDR2 are SGDLS and YYNGEE. CDR3 protein: CASSPSGRGGTEAFF. The CDR3 nucleotides read TGTGCCAGCAGCCCCTCTGGCAGGGGAGGCACTGAAGCTTTCTTT.

The sample holds many counts of this clonotype. V and J are TRBV15 and TRBJ2-3; D gene unclear. The CDR3 spans 12 residues. V was cut by 11 bases and J by 4 bases, with 13 bases left in between. Germline V gene lookup returns CDR1 LNHNV and CDR2 YYDKDF (reference sequence). CDR3 coding DNA: TGTGCCGCTGGGGAAGGGCCAGATACGCAGTATTTT. Residues: CAAGEGPDTQYF.

This clonotype has a count of ten or more. Relative to the germline gene, one junction end is altered; a read error may explain this. The rearrangement uses TRBV7-2 and TRBJ2-2, with TRBD2 as a possible D gene (6 bases). CDR1 is SGHTA and CDR2 is FQGNSA in the germline V gene. The CDR3 extends over 14 amino acids. The CDR3 spells CASSRQSGTGGLFF. CDR3 nucleotides: TGTGCCAGCAGCCGACAATCCGGGACTGGGGGGCTGTTTTTT. Full variable domain (outside the CDR3, taken from reference TRBV7-2 and TRBJ2-2): GAGVSQSPSNKVTEKGKDVELRCDPISGHTALYWYRQSLGQGLEFLIYFQGNSAPDKSGLPSDRFSAERTGGSVSTLTIQRTQQEDSAVYLCASSRQSGTGGLFFGEGSRLTVL.

This clonotype was observed at least ten times. The gene calls are TRBV13 and TRBJ2-1; maybe TRBD1 (6 bases). The CDR3 is made up of 12 amino acids. V was shortened by 5 bases and J by 10 bases, with 12 bases between the two germline ends. From germline, CDR1 is PRHDT and CDR2 FYEKMQ (reference sequence). The CDR3 bases are TGTGCCAGCAGCCCAGACAGGATAGAGCAGTTCTTC. It translates to CASSPDRIEQFF.

About this clonotype: One base away lies a much larger clone, so this may be a sequencing read error. This rearrangement joins TRBV6-5 to TRBJ2-1; D gene ambiguous. V shed 2 bases and J shed 3 bases, with 8 bases lying between them. Germline CDR1 is MNHEY and CDR2 is SVGAGI. The CDR3 contains 14 residues. The CDR3 here is CASSYQDHYNEQFF. The DNA of the CDR3 is TGTGCCAGCAGTTACCAGGACCACTACAATGAGCAGTTCTTC.

This clonotype showed up many times. The J gene is TRBJ2-3, the V gene TRBV7-2, with no clear D. The V and J ends lost 3 bases and 2 bases respectively, with 12 bases between them. This CDR3 has 15 residues. Germline lookup yields CDR1 SGHTA and CDR2 FQGNSA. CDR3 residues: CASSFASTVTDTQYF. The CDR3 coding sequence is TGTGCCAGCAGCTTTGCCTCGACTGTCACAGATACGCAGTATTTT.

This clonotype showed up many times. The V call is TRBV5-1, the J call TRBJ2-7; TRBD2 is a possible D gene (6 bases). Between the trimmed V and J ends, which lost 3 bases and 6 bases, there was a span of 19 bases. Germline values: CDR1 SGHRS, CDR2 YFSETQ. The CDR3 covers 15 residues. The CDR3 DNA reads TGCGCCAGCAGCTCTGGGGCGGGGCCCCTCGGCGAGCAGTACTTC. It is translated as CASSSGAGPLGEQYF.

This clonotype was recorded at least ten times. The chain carries TRBV4-1 and TRBJ2-7; TRBD2 is a possible D gene (5 bases). This CDR3 comprises 13 residues. Germline V CDR1 and CDR2: MGHRA, YSYEKL. The germline V and J ends were trimmed by 3 bases and 2 bases, with 8 bases remaining between them. The CDR3 sequence: CASSQRAPYEQYF. The CDR3 coding sequence is TGCGCCAGCAGCCAGCGGGCCCCCTACGAGCAGTACTTC.

This clonotype was recorded at least ten times. V is TRBV27 and J is TRBJ2-1, with 13 bases fitting TRBD2. With V trimmed by 0 bases and J by 2 bases, 7 bases remained unmatched. Germline V gives CDR1 MNHEY, CDR2 SMNVEV (reference sequence). This CDR3 is 19 amino acids long. The CDR3 here is CASSLSWTSGSGPYNEQFF. The CDR3 coding sequence is TGTGCCAGCAGTTTATCGTGGACTAGCGGGAGTGGCCCCTACAATGAGCAGTTCTTC.

This clonotype was counted ten times or more. The chain couples TRBV11-1 to TRBJ1-5; D gene unclear. Germline CDR1 and CDR2: SGHAT and FQDESV (reference sequence). Trimming removed 1 base from V and 3 bases from J, with 13 bases in between. The CDR3 extends over 16 amino acids. CDR3 in amino acids: CASSLGSYPFNQPQHF. The CDR3 DNA follows: TGTGCCAGCAGCTTAGGCTCTTATCCCTTCAATCAGCCCCAGCATTTT.

This clonotype appeared a few times. A read error may be the cause here, since a much bigger clone is one base away. The chain couples TRBV4-2 to TRBJ1-5; D call uncertain. Deletions cut 2 bases from V and 12 bases from J, with 14 bases between. CDR3 length: 13 residues. Germline V gene sequence: CDR1 LGHNA, CDR2 YNFKEQ. CDR3 bases: TGTGCCAGCAGCCAACTTCTTCGAAATGACCAGCATTTT. The encoded protein is CASSQLLRNDQHF.

This clonotype was counted at least ten times. V and J are TRBV6-5 and TRBJ2-1; D is unresolved. The CDR3 is made up of 20 amino acids. Trimming took off 0 bases at V and 2 bases at J, with 23 bases between the two ends. From germline, CDR1 is MNHEY and CDR2 SVGAGI. The CDR3 here is CASSYSTLVYELPPYNEQFF. CDR3 sequence (DNA): TGTGCCAGCAGTTACTCGACCCTGGTGTACGAGCTCCCGCCCTACAATGAGCAGTTCTTC.

This clonotype was detected many times. This chain connects TRBV12-3 or TRBV12-4 to TRBJ2-7; D is perhaps TRBD1 (5 bases). The CDR3 loop spans 11 amino acids. V was cut by 6 bases and J by 5 bases, with 8 bases left in between. The CDR3 here is CASSLRDEQYF. The CDR3 bases are TGTGCCAGCAGCCTCAGGGACGAGCAGTACTTC.

This clonotype was seen repeatedly, ten times or more. This chain connects TRBV5-1 to TRBJ2-1; D might be TRBD1 (6 bases). V lost 2 bases and J lost 5, with 8 bases in between. The CDR3 has 13 amino acids. CDR1 and CDR2 from the germline V gene are SGHRS and YFSETQ. The CDR3 sequence is CASSFGGDNEQFF. The CDR3 DNA is TGCGCCAGCAGCTTTGGGGGCGACAATGAGCAGTTCTTC.

Many counts were recorded for this clonotype. The gene calls are TRBV27 and TRBJ2-7; D is possibly TRBD1 (6 bases). V shed 4 bases and J shed 3 bases, with 13 bases lying between them. From germline, CDR1 is MNHEY and CDR2 SMNVEV (reference sequence). The CDR3 has 14 amino acids. The CDR3 reads CASSSLGQSYEQYF. The CDR3 DNA follows: TGTGCCAGCAGTTCTCTAGGACAGAGCTACGAGCAGTACTTC.

This clonotype was detected many times. The CDR3 spells CASSQVGLPVMGNQPQHF. The CDR3 DNA reads as TGCGCCAGCAGCCAAGTAGGACTGCCCGTGATGGGCAATCAGCCCCAGCATTTT. J is TRBJ1-5 and V is TRBV4-1; D not resolved. Germline CDR1 and CDR2: MGHRA and YSYEKL. With 1 base removed from V and 2 bases from J, the gap between germline ends came to 18 bases. The CDR3 runs to 18 residues.

This clonotype showed up many times. This chain uses TRBV5-1 with TRBJ2-1, with 9 bases lining up with TRBD2. Germline CDR1 SGHRS, CDR2 YFSETQ. This CDR3 is 16 amino acids long. V trimming: 4 bases; J trimming: 1 base; junction bases outside the gene matches: 6. The CDR3 region is CASSTGTSPSYNEQFF. CDR3 coding DNA: TGCGCCAGCAGCACCGGGACTAGCCCGTCCTACAATGAGCAGTTCTTC.